These T cell receptor beta chains were read from a single sample in a study of identical twins. One entry per CDR3 protein, called by TCRdb with MiXCR from the 5' RACE reads. The sample consists of about 900,000 distinct CDR3 sequences, around 12% of them appearing once. These data were also filed under a second study, of yellow fever vaccine responses in identical twins.

The specimen was PBMCs. These receptors all stem from a woman aged 18-35 years in good health. Each CDR3 is given with its conserved first and last residue. D genes are given only for firm matches. Size is stated for part of the rows, as once, few or many counts, or as a class when the clone is expanded.

j_call: TRBJ1-3
clone_size: few
d_call: TRBD1
v_call: TRBV12-5
cdr3_nt: TGTGCTACCGACAGGGAGGATGGAAACACCATATATTTT
cdr3_aa: CATDREDGNTIYF

j_call: TRBJ1-2
clone_size: few
d_call: TRBD1
v_call: TRBV15
cdr3_nt: TGTGCCACCAGCAGAGAGGGGCTGACAGGGGGCGCTGACTATGGCTACACCTTC
cdr3_aa: CATSREGLTGGADYGYTF

j_call: TRBJ2-5
clone_size: few
d_call: .
v_call: TRBV5-1
cdr3_nt: TGCGCCAGCAGCGCCGACAGTATCGGGGGACTCCAAGAGACCCAGTACTTC
cdr3_aa: CASSADSIGGLQETQYF

j_call: TRBJ2-3
clone_size: .
d_call: .
v_call: TRBV7-8
cdr3_nt: TGTGCCAGCAGCGTCATTGGCGAAGGATACACAGATACGCAGTATTTT
cdr3_aa: CASSVIGEGYTDTQYF

j_call: TRBJ2-5
clone_size: many
d_call: .
v_call: TRBV28
cdr3_nt: TGTGCCAGCAGTTTATGGGAAGGAGGCACCAGGGTGGCCCAGTACTTC
cdr3_aa: CASSLWEGGTRVAQYF

j_call: TRBJ1-4
clone_size: once
d_call: .
v_call: TRBV6-5
cdr3_nt: TGTGCCAGCAGTTACTCACGGAGCAATGAAAAACTGTTTTTT
cdr3_aa: CASSYSRSNEKLFF

j_call: TRBJ2-3
clone_size: .
d_call: .
v_call: TRBV28
cdr3_nt: TGTGCCAGCAGCCCGGGCTTAGGACACGAAGACACAGATACGCAGTATTTT
cdr3_aa: CASSPGLGHEDTDTQYF

j_call: TRBJ2-7
clone_size: few
d_call: TRBD2
v_call: TRBV11-3
cdr3_nt: TGTGCCAGCAGCTTAGATTCGAGGCGGGAGGATTCCTACGAGCAGTACTTC
cdr3_aa: CASSLDSRREDSYEQYF

j_call: TRBJ2-7
clone_size: many
d_call: TRBD1
v_call: TRBV7-9
cdr3_nt: TGTGCCAGCAGCGGAAAAGACAGGGTGTATAGCTACGAGCAGTACTTC
cdr3_aa: CASSGKDRVYSYEQYF

j_call: TRBJ2-1
clone_size: few
d_call: TRBD2
v_call: TRBV15
cdr3_nt: TGTGCCACCAGCACCGGGACTAGTTGGGGGCAGTTCTTC
cdr3_aa: CATSTGTSWGQFF

j_call: TRBJ2-5
clone_size: many
d_call: .
v_call: TRBV28
cdr3_nt: TGTGCCAGCAGTTTATGGGGGACGCAGGTTCAAGAGACCCAGTACTTC
cdr3_aa: CASSLWGTQVQETQYF

j_call: TRBJ2-1
clone_size: .
d_call: .
v_call: TRBV9
cdr3_nt: TGTGCCAGCAGCGTAGAGGGAAGGGGCAATGAGCAGTTCTTC
cdr3_aa: CASSVEGRGNEQFF

j_call: TRBJ2-5
clone_size: few
d_call: .
v_call: TRBV7-2
cdr3_nt: TGTGCCAGCACCAACTGGGACTTTCAAGAGACCCAGTACTTC
cdr3_aa: CASTNWDFQETQYF

j_call: TRBJ2-2
clone_size: few
d_call: TRBD2
v_call: TRBV6-1
cdr3_nt: TGTGCCAGCAGTGAATTCAGGCTAGCGGTATCGAACACCGGGGAGCTGTTTTTT
cdr3_aa: CASSEFRLAVSNTGELFF

j_call: TRBJ1-4
clone_size: .
d_call: .
v_call: TRBV12-3/TRBV12-4
cdr3_nt: TGTGCCAGCAGTTTAACCCCAGGGCCTCAAAATGAAAAACTGTTTTTT
cdr3_aa: CASSLTPGPQNEKLFF

j_call: TRBJ2-1
clone_size: .
d_call: TRBD2
v_call: TRBV27
cdr3_nt: TGTGCCAGCAGTCTGGTAGGGGCGGGAGGGGGAGGCTCCTACAATGAGCAGTTCTTC
cdr3_aa: CASSLVGAGGGGSYNEQFF

j_call: TRBJ2-1
clone_size: .
d_call: TRBD2
v_call: TRBV12-3/TRBV12-4
cdr3_nt: TGTGCCAGCTCCCACGGCGGGAGGAGGAATGAGCAGTTCTTC
cdr3_aa: CASSHGGRRNEQFF

j_call: TRBJ2-2
clone_size: few
d_call: TRBD2
v_call: TRBV10-3
cdr3_nt: TGTGCCATCAGTAGTGGACTAGCGAACACCGGGGAGCTGTTTTTT
cdr3_aa: CAISSGLANTGELFF

j_call: TRBJ1-1
clone_size: many
d_call: .
v_call: TRBV4-1
cdr3_nt: TGCGCCAGCAGCCAAGACTTGAACACTGAAGCTTTCTTT
cdr3_aa: CASSQDLNTEAFF

j_call: TRBJ2-1
clone_size: .
d_call: TRBD2
v_call: TRBV5-1
cdr3_nt: TGCGCCAGCAGCCATTATCCCGTAGAGGTAGCGGGGGTAAGCTCCTACAATGAGCAGTTCTTC
cdr3_aa: CASSHYPVEVAGVSSYNEQFF

j_call: TRBJ2-3
clone_size: few
d_call: .
v_call: TRBV12-3/TRBV12-4
cdr3_nt: TGTGCCAGCGGTACTTGGGGGTCAGATACGCAGTATTTT
cdr3_aa: CASGTWGSDTQYF

j_call: TRBJ1-4
clone_size: .
d_call: .
v_call: TRBV29-1
cdr3_nt: TGCAGCGTTGTTGGCACATCAACTAATGAAAAACTGTTTTTT
cdr3_aa: CSVVGTSTNEKLFF

j_call: TRBJ2-6
clone_size: few
d_call: .
v_call: TRBV28
cdr3_nt: TGTGCCAGCAGTCCCCACGTCTCTGGGGCCAACGTCCTGACTTTC
cdr3_aa: CASSPHVSGANVLTF

j_call: TRBJ1-1
clone_size: .
d_call: .
v_call: TRBV15
cdr3_nt: TGTGCCACCAGCAAACACATGCTGAACACTGAAGCTTTCTTT
cdr3_aa: CATSKHMLNTEAFF

j_call: TRBJ2-7
clone_size: .
d_call: .
v_call: TRBV24-1
cdr3_nt: TGTGCCACCAGTCAGGGCGGACTGGGGTCCTACGAGCAGTACTTC
cdr3_aa: CATSQGGLGSYEQYF

j_call: TRBJ2-1
clone_size: .
d_call: TRBD2
v_call: TRBV9
cdr3_nt: TGTGCCAGCAGCGATAGCGGGAGTGGTGAGCAGTTCTTC
cdr3_aa: CASSDSGSGEQFF

j_call: TRBJ1-4
clone_size: few
d_call: .
v_call: TRBV15
cdr3_nt: TGTGCCACCAGCATACAAGGCGGTGATGAAAAACTGTTTTTT
cdr3_aa: CATSIQGGDEKLFF

j_call: TRBJ1-2
clone_size: few
d_call: TRBD1
v_call: TRBV9
cdr3_nt: TGTGCCAGCAGATCGAGGACCCAGGCCCTCGGACAGGGTGGTTCTGGCTACACCTTC
cdr3_aa: CASRSRTQALGQGGSGYTF

j_call: TRBJ1-1
clone_size: few
d_call: .
v_call: TRBV12-3/TRBV12-4
cdr3_nt: TGTGCCAGCAGTTTCAGAGGGCCCCGTAACACTGAAGCTTTCTTT
cdr3_aa: CASSFRGPRNTEAFF

j_call: TRBJ1-6
clone_size: .
d_call: .
v_call: TRBV4-1
cdr3_nt: TGCGCCAGCAGCCAACAAGCTGAAAATTCACCCCTCCACTTT
cdr3_aa: CASSQQAENSPLHF

j_call: TRBJ2-3
clone_size: .
d_call: .
v_call: TRBV10-3
cdr3_nt: TGTGCCATCAAGGCGGGGGCCCAAGATACGCAGTATTTT
cdr3_aa: CAIKAGAQDTQYF

j_call: TRBJ2-2
clone_size: many
d_call: TRBD2
v_call: TRBV24-1
cdr3_nt: TGTGCCACCAGTGATCCGGGACTAGCGGGGGAGAACACCGGGGAGCTGTTTTTT
cdr3_aa: CATSDPGLAGENTGELFF

j_call: TRBJ2-5
clone_size: few
d_call: TRBD2
v_call: TRBV10-2
cdr3_nt: TGCGCCAGCAGACTACGACTAGCGGGGGGTACTCCGGGAGAGACCCAGTACTTC
cdr3_aa: CASRLRLAGGTPGETQYF

j_call: TRBJ2-3
clone_size: few
d_call: .
v_call: TRBV15
cdr3_nt: TGTGCCACCAGCAGAGTGGGGGACCCCACAGATACGCAGTATTTT
cdr3_aa: CATSRVGDPTDTQYF

j_call: TRBJ2-4
clone_size: .
d_call: TRBD2
v_call: TRBV11-1
cdr3_nt: TGTGCCAGCAGCACCCGAACGGGACTAGCGGGGGGAGTAAAAAACATTCAGTACTTC
cdr3_aa: CASSTRTGLAGGVKNIQYF

j_call: TRBJ2-3
clone_size: few
d_call: .
v_call: TRBV7-9
cdr3_nt: TGTGCCAGCAGCCCGACAGGCCCCGGCACAGATACGCAGTATTTT
cdr3_aa: CASSPTGPGTDTQYF

j_call: TRBJ2-7
clone_size: .
d_call: TRBD2
v_call: TRBV28
cdr3_nt: TGTGCCAGCAGTCCGGCGATCGTACTAGCGGACTCCTACGAGCAGTACTTC
cdr3_aa: CASSPAIVLADSYEQYF

j_call: TRBJ1-5
clone_size: .
d_call: .
v_call: TRBV12-3/TRBV12-4
cdr3_nt: TGTGCCAGCAGTTTAAAAGGGTTTCAGCCCCAGCATTTT
cdr3_aa: CASSLKGFQPQHF

j_call: TRBJ1-4
clone_size: .
d_call: TRBD1
v_call: TRBV3-1
cdr3_nt: TGTGCCAGCAGGGACAGGGGGCGAGACGAAAAACTGTTTTTT
cdr3_aa: CASRDRGRDEKLFF

j_call: TRBJ2-2
clone_size: .
d_call: TRBD1
v_call: TRBV11-2
cdr3_nt: TGTGCCAGCAGCTTAGATTTTGGACAGGGGGCCGGGGAGCTGTTTTTT
cdr3_aa: CASSLDFGQGAGELFF

j_call: TRBJ2-2
clone_size: few
d_call: .
v_call: TRBV15
cdr3_nt: TGTGCCACCAGCAGAGATGCCAAGGGCACCGGGGAGCTGTTTTTT
cdr3_aa: CATSRDAKGTGELFF

j_call: TRBJ2-3
clone_size: few
d_call: .
v_call: TRBV19
cdr3_nt: TGTGCCAGTAAGGGTCGGGAAAGCACAGATACGCAGTATTTT
cdr3_aa: CASKGRESTDTQYF